The sequence of this T cell receptor (beta chain) was determined in a study of cytomegalovirus exposure and HLA in healthy donors. Background on the study: There were nearly 120 million unique TCR beta sequences, drawn from 150 million to 200 million T cells, in an earlier analysis. The study's findings and limits: TCR beta V- and J-gene trimming was later associated with a missense DCLRE1C variant. Prediction of most subjects' HLA-A and HLA-B alleles by TCR beta sequences was reportedly accurate.

The CDR3 totals 13 residues. Germline V CDR1 and CDR2: LGHNA, YSLEER. V shed 0 bases and J shed 10 bases, with 7 bases lying between them. The PCR used 60 Vbeta and 13 Jbeta primers. Repertoires were generated with immunoSEQ multiplex PCR, while TCRdb's copy carries only in-frame clones and drops some. The top ten clones hold 10% to 12% of a sample with fewer than 40,000 clones, roughly 89% of them seen once. With respect to this clone: Its antigen is not identified.

This TCR was recovered from a woman aged 35 to 49 in good health and CMV-seropositive. The sequenced material came from PBMCs. The chain recombines TRBV4-3 with TRBJ1-6; D is undetermined. The CDR3 bases are TGCGCCAGCAGCCAAGATACAGCCTCACCCCTCCACTTT. Its translation is CASSQDTASPLHF.